This T cell receptor (beta chain) was sequenced during a study of T cell repertoires in cytomegalovirus infection. Study overall: Peptides in the study included HLA-C-restricted and HLA-B-restricted CMV epitopes. TCR beta signatures that were public indicated CMV infection and matching HLA type.

A word on this clonotype: Its antigen is not identified.

TCRdb fed the reads into MiXCR, producing one record per CDR3 protein. The table shows hundreds of thousands of distinct CDR3 sequences, with under 45% occurring only once. V lost 6 bases and J 1 base, leaving 12 bases between the germline ends. In germline, CDR1 is LNHDA, CDR2 SQIVND (reference sequence). This CDR3 region has 14 residues. The chain combines TRBV19 with TRBJ2-5; D might be TRBD2 (5 bases). The sequencing used cultured PBMCs, collected from culture after CMV antigen stimulation. This clonotype originated in a human donor in good health (CMV status not recorded). Some clones in this sample may be carry-over from other donors' samples. CDR3 in amino acids: CASRKLGVQETQYF. DNA of the CDR3: TGTGCCAGTAGGAAGCTGGGAGTCCAAGAGACCCAGTACTTC.